This TCR beta chain was sequenced during a study of early T cells in non-severe SARS-CoV-2 infection. This clonotype was counted only a few times. As yet, its antigen is unknown. Study observations and caveats: VDJdb matching skewed toward anti-spike CD8 responses, missing private and CD4 specificities.

Attachment of unique molecular identifiers to individual cDNA molecules was performed. TCRdb re-called the 5' RACE reads through MiXCR, storing one row per CDR3 protein. The repertoire holds around 77,000 distinct CDR3 sequences, with 4.5% to 6% as singletons. Germline V gene sequence: CDR1 WSHSY, CDR2 SAAADI. The CDR3 consists of 14 residues. Trimming removed 5 bases at V and 6 bases at J, with 17 bases between. The chain recombines TRBV10-2 with TRBJ2-7; D is uncertain. This clonotype originated in an adult who was a healthcare worker with PCR-confirmed SARS-CoV-2 infection or an uninfected control (not recorded which). Sample: whole blood, taken at baseline. The DNA for the CDR3 is TGCGCCAGCAGTCCTAGGACCGCCGTGGGCGAGCAGTACTTC. Translated, it gives CASSPRTAVGEQYF.